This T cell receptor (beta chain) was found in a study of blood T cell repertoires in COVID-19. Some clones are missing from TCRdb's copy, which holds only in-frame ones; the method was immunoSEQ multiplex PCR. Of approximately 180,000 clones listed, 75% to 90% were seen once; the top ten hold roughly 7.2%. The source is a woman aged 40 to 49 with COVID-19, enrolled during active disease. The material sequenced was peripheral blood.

The CDR3 DNA reads as TGTGCCAGCAGTGAATATGAGACTAGCGGGGAGGATGAGCAGTTCTTC. It encodes CASSEYETSGEDEQFF. The chain joins TRBV2 to TRBJ2-1; TRBD2 matches at 11 bases. The CDR3 runs to 16 residues. V was clipped by 2 bases and J by 8 bases; unmatched bases: 8. Per germline, CDR1 SNHLY and CDR2 FYNNEI.